This T cell receptor beta chain was captured in a study of T-cell reconstitution after alpha-beta-depleted transplantation in children. Unique molecular identifiers featured in how the TCRbeta library was prepared. In TCRdb, the PCR reads were re-called with MiXCR into one record per CDR3 protein. The table records a few hundred thousand distinct CDR3 sequences, over 9% of them present only once. Trimming took 4 bases from V and 4 from J; bases not matched to a gene: 9. Germline lookup yields CDR1 SGHDN and CDR2 FVKESK. The CDR3 loop spans 16 amino acids. Sequencing used PBMCs from the stem cell graft donor, obtained from the stem cell graft. This receptor was identified in a human donor who donated a stem cell graft to a child with acute lymphoblastic leukemia. The chain carries TRBV14 and TRBJ2-2; 7 bases are shared with TRBD1. The chain's CDR3 is CASSRREGASTGELFF. The DNA for the CDR3 is TGTGCCAGCAGCCGGCGTGAGGGGGCTAGCACCGGGGAGCTGTTTTTT.